A single sample gave rise to the 30 T cell receptor beta chains below, sequenced in a study of blood T cell repertoires in COVID-19. Only in-frame clones appear in the TCRdb table, and some are missing; sequencing was by immunoSEQ multiplex PCR. The sample includes about 46,000 clones, less than 85% of them seen just once. The sequenced material came from peripheral blood. The source is a man aged 55 to 70 with acute or convalescent COVID-19.

The CDR3 is CASSLLRNEQFF. CDR3 sequence (DNA): TGTGCCAGCAGTTTATTGAGGAATGAGCAGTTCTTC. The chain links TRBV28 to TRBJ2-1, with D hard to call. The CDR3 runs 12 residues. CDR1 is MDHEN and CDR2 is SYDVKM in the germline V gene. V lost 1 base to trimming and J lost 7 bases, with 5 bases between them.

The chain employs TRBV7-2 and TRBJ1-4; D might be TRBD1 (5 bases). V dropped 6 bases and J dropped 4 bases, with 12 bases sitting between them. This CDR3 has 14 amino acids. Germline-derived CDR1 and CDR2 are SGHTA and FQGNSA. CDR3 residues: CASSRDYRNEKLFF. The DNA for the CDR3 is TGTGCCAGCAGTCGGGACTACCGTAATGAAAAACTGTTTTTT.

This clone was detected once. The J gene is TRBJ1-1, the V gene TRBV19, with D perhaps TRBD1 (6 bases). V lost 6 bases, J lost 3 bases, and 14 bases lay in between. Per germline, CDR1 LNHDA and CDR2 SQIVND (reference sequence). CDR3 length: 14 amino acids. The CDR3 nucleotides read TGTGCCAGTAGCCCCCGGACAGTCGACACTGAAGCTTTCTTT. Amino acid sequence: CASSPRTVDTEAFF. Filled out from reference TRBV19 and TRBJ1-1, the complete variable domain reads DGGITQSPKYLFRKEGQNVTLSCEQNLNHDAMYWYRQDPGQGLRLIYYSQIVNDFQKGDIAEGYSVSREKKESFPLTVTSAQKNPTAFYLCASSPRTVDTEAFFGQGTRLTVV.

On this clone itself: At one end the junction does not follow the germline gene, possibly because of a read error. V gene TRBV7-3 combines with J gene TRBJ1-1, with 7 nucleotides matching TRBD1. This CDR3 has 14 amino acids. Germline loops: CDR1 SGHTA, CDR2 FQGTGA. The CDR3 reads CASSITGVAAEAFF. The CDR3, as DNA: TGTGCCAGCAGCATAACAGGGGTGGCCGCTGAAGCTTTCTTT.

The chain combines TRBV19 with TRBJ2-5; 10 bases agree with TRBD1. CDR1 and CDR2 from the germline V gene are LNHDA and SQIVND (reference sequence). This CDR3 has 13 amino acids. V shed 6 bases and J 3 bases; nucleotides not matched to a gene: 1. CDR3 nucleotide sequence: TGTGCCAGTAGCGGGACAGGGGAAGAGACCCAGTACTTC. This sequence encodes CASSGTGEETQYF.

The chain carries TRBV3-1 (or the pseudogene TRBV3-2) and TRBJ1-2, with TRBD1 matching 9 bases. The J segment lost 8 bases and the V segment lost 4 bases, leaving 11 bases of the junction unmatched. The CDR3 loop spans 15 amino acids. Germline V CDR1 and CDR2: LGHDT, YNNKEL (reference sequence). The CDR3 protein is CASSPTSGQGGGYTF. The DNA of the CDR3 is TGTGCCAGCAGCCCAACTTCGGGACAGGGTGGCGGCTACACCTTC.

Notes on this clone: The CDR3 does not end in the conserved phenylalanine or tryptophan, so this is likely a read error. It is unclear where the CDR3 begins or ends on the DNA, so no DNA is shown, and the CDR3 is as TCRdb lists it. The chain has TRBV7-2 and TRBJ1-2; the D segment call TRBD1 is taken from the table without a DNA check. The germline CDR1 and CDR2 sequences are SGHTA and FQGNSA. The CDR3 numbers 12 amino acids, ends counted. Here the CDR3 reads CASSFHPSTWVS.

The chain has TRBV4-1 and TRBJ1-2; possibly TRBD1 for D (5 bases). Germline values: CDR1 MGHRA, CDR2 YSYEKL. There are 14 residues in the CDR3. Between the trimmed V and J ends, which lost 6 bases and 7 bases, there was a span of 18 bases. CDR3 sequence: CASSRDLSRAGYTF. Written as DNA, the CDR3 is TGCGCCAGCAGTCGAGACCTTTCCAGGGCTGGCTACACCTTC.

This sequence joins TRBV7-9 and TRBJ1-5; D gene uncertain. V dropped 5 bases and J dropped 7 bases, with 12 bases sitting between them. CDR3 length: 13 amino acids. Germline CDR1 is SEHNR and CDR2 is FQNEAQ (reference sequence). The CDR3 sequence: CASSRYSDQPQHF. The CDR3, as DNA: TGTGCCAGCAGCCGATACAGTGACCAGCCCCAGCATTTT.

J is TRBJ1-2 and V is TRBV5-1, with D unresolved. V was trimmed by 2 bases and J by 0 bases, leaving 5 bases between them. This CDR3 is 13 amino acids long. CDR1 and CDR2 (germline): SGHRS, YFSETQ. In DNA form, the CDR3 reads TGCGCCAGCAGCTTAACAGCTAACTATGGCTACACCTTC. Translated, it gives CASSLTANYGYTF.

The chain employs TRBV6-5 and TRBJ2-1, with 7 positions matching TRBD1. CDR1 is MNHEY and CDR2 is SVGAGI in the germline V gene. Unmatched junction bases numbered 7, after V lost 6 bases and J lost 5 bases. The CDR3 loop spans 14 amino acids. The CDR3 nucleotides are TGTGCCAGCAGGGCAGGGACAGCTAACAATGAGCAGTTCTTC. It translates to CASRAGTANNEQFF.

The chain joins TRBV27 to TRBJ2-1; 7 bases map to TRBD2. The CDR3 is 12 residues long. V was pared by 5 bases and J by 7 bases, with 2 bases of the junction left unmatched. CDR1 is MNHEY and CDR2 is SMNVEV in the germline V gene (reference sequence). CDR3 protein: CASSVGGNEQFF. CDR3 sequence (DNA): TGTGCCAGCAGTGTGGGGGGGAATGAGCAGTTCTTC.

This sequence joins TRBV12-5 and TRBJ2-5; no clear D gene. V was pared by 2 bases and J by 4 bases, with 5 bases between. This CDR3 region has 12 residues. In germline, CDR1 is LGHNT, CDR2 FRNRAP. The CDR3 DNA reads TGTGCTAGTGGTTTGATATCAGAGACCCAGTACTTC. It specifies CASGLISETQYF.

This clone has a single count. The V gene is TRBV23-1, the J gene TRBJ1-3; TRBD1 agrees at 7 bases. TRBV23-1 is sorted into the ORF group, with uncertain function. There are 19 residues in the CDR3. Germline trimming cut 2 bases from V and 2 bases from J; bases unmatched to any gene: 15. This chain's CDR3 is CASSQEGRGKGGTGNTIYF. The CDR3 DNA reads TGCGCCAGCAGTCAAGAGGGCAGGGGGAAGGGTGGGACTGGAAACACCATATATTTT.

CDR3: CASSSASGRAQLAGYTF. CDR3 sequence (DNA): TGTGCCAGCAGTTCCGCAAGTGGGAGGGCCCAACTAGCTGGCTACACCTTC. This chain links TRBV2 with TRBJ1-2, with D uncertain. This CDR3 contains 17 residues. Deletions cut 5 bases from V and 7 bases from J, with 26 bases between. Germline V gene data show CDR1 as SNHLY and CDR2 as FYNNEI.

The V gene is TRBV6-2 or TRBV6-3, the J gene TRBJ2-1; 9 bases map to TRBD1. CDR1 and CDR2 from the germline V gene are MNHEY and SVGEGT. The CDR3 is made up of 15 amino acids. V gave up 6 bases and J gave up 4 bases; unmatched junction bases: 7. CDR3 loop: CASSPTGTGYNEQFF. CDR3 nucleotide sequence: TGTGCCAGCAGCCCAACCGGGACAGGGTACAATGAGCAGTTCTTC.

This chain links TRBV18 with TRBJ2-7; 9 positions match TRBD1. The V gene end was trimmed by 5 bases and the J gene end by 1 base; junction bases not matched to a gene: 3. The CDR3 is made up of 14 amino acids. Germline V gene data show CDR1 as KGHSH and CDR2 as LQKENI. In nucleotides, the CDR3 is TGTGCCAGCTCAGCTGGACAGGGGTCCTACGAGCAGTACTTC. Translation gives CASSAGQGSYEQYF.

This chain links TRBV15 with TRBJ1-6, with D unresolved. V lost 3 bases to trimming and J lost 5 bases, with 11 bases between them. This CDR3 is built from 15 residues. Germline-derived CDR1 and CDR2 are LNHNV and YYDKDF (reference sequence). The CDR3 spells CATSRGSSNNSPLHF. CDR3 nucleotide sequence: TGTGCCACCAGCAGGGGGAGTTCCAATAATTCACCCCTCCACTTT.

The chain uses TRBV5-8 and TRBJ2-1; 7 bases map to TRBD1. Germline values: CDR1 SGHTS, CDR2 YDEGEE. After removal of 4 bases from V and 0 bases from J, the junction contained 4 bases not matched to a gene. The CDR3 covers 15 residues. CDR3 loop: CASSPDRVSYNEQFF. DNA for the CDR3: TGTGCCAGCAGCCCCGACAGGGTCTCCTACAATGAGCAGTTCTTC. Combining the CDR3 with reference TRBV5-8 and TRBJ2-1 gives the whole variable domain EAGVTQSPTHLIKTRGQQATLRCSPISGHTSVYWYQQALGLGLQFLLWYDEGEERNRGNFPPRFSGRQFPNYSSELNVNALELEDSALYLCASSPDRVSYNEQFFGPGTRLTVL.

This clone was counted a few times. The V and J genes are TRBV5-1 and TRBJ1-5, with D perhaps matching TRBD1 (6 bases). Deletions cut 0 bases from V and 3 bases from J, with 10 bases between. Germline V gene data show CDR1 as SGHRS and CDR2 as YFSETQ. The CDR3 extends over 15 amino acids. This CDR3 is CASSLAGGNNQPQHF. The CDR3 DNA is TGCGCCAGCAGCTTGGCGGGGGGCAACAATCAGCCCCAGCATTTT.

The chain has TRBV19 and TRBJ2-2; 10 bases are shared with TRBD1. Losses at the gene ends were 5 bases for V and 6 bases for J; bases not matched to a gene: 12. Germline V lookup: CDR1 LNHDA, CDR2 SQIVND (reference sequence). The CDR3 has 17 amino acids. CDR3 sequence reads: CASSLTSWTGGAGELFF. CDR3 DNA: TGTGCCAGTAGTCTAACGTCCTGGACAGGGGGAGCCGGGGAGCTGTTTTTT.

V and J are TRBV2 and TRBJ1-6; D gene ambiguous. Deletions cut 1 base from V and 0 bases from J, with 10 bases between. Germline assignment: CDR1 SNHLY and CDR2 FYNNEI. The CDR3 covers 17 residues. The DNA of the CDR3 is TGTGCCAGCAGTGAAGGGTGGGCAAGCTCCTATAATTCACCCCTCCACTTT. It yields the protein CASSEGWASSYNSPLHF.

The chain joins TRBV23-1 to TRBJ1-1; 9 nucleotides line up with TRBD1. TRBV23-1 is identified as an open reading frame with a role that is uncertain. The CDR3 contains 20 residues. V shed 4 bases, J shed 2 bases, and the junction held 20 bases outside the gene matches. Here the CDR3 DNA reads TGCGCCAGCAGTCTCCGGGACAGGGTAGTCGAGCCCGAAACTAACACTGAAGCTTTCTTT. Translated: CASSLRDRVVEPETNTEAFF.

The rearrangement links TRBV24-1 to TRBJ1-2, with a possible D match to TRBD1 (5 bases). Germline CDR1 and CDR2: KGHDR and SFDVKD. CDR3 length equals 15 residues. Trimming cost V 0 bases and J 8 bases, with 15 bases left between them. CDR3 sequence: CATSDLRTPFEGYTF. In nucleotides, the CDR3 is TGTGCCACCAGTGATTTGAGGACACCCTTTGAGGGCTACACCTTC.

This chain links TRBV5-8 with TRBJ1-5; D gene ambiguous. CDR1 is SGHTS, CDR2 YDEGEE, per germline. With 0 bases removed from V and 5 bases from J, the gap between germline ends came to 6 bases. The CDR3 is made up of 13 amino acids. CDR3 sequence reads: CASSLDRYQPQHF. In nucleotides, the CDR3 is TGTGCCAGCAGCTTGGACAGATATCAGCCCCAGCATTTT.

This clone was seen only a few times. The gene calls are TRBV6-6 and TRBJ2-7; no definite D call. This CDR3 has 12 residues. Germline V gives CDR1 MNHNY, CDR2 SVGAGI (reference sequence). V was shortened by 6 bases and J by 5 bases, with 11 bases between the two germline ends. The CDR3, as DNA: TGTGCCAGCAGCCGGGTTGAGCACGAGCAGTACTTC. It yields the protein CASSRVEHEQYF.

This sequence joins TRBV12-3 or TRBV12-4 and TRBJ2-7, with D maybe TRBD2 (5 bases). The CDR3 spans 12 residues. V was shortened by 6 bases and J by 4 bases, with 10 bases between the two germline ends. The CDR3 DNA reads TGTGCCAGCAGCCCGGGAAGATACGAGCAGTACTTC. Its translation is CASSPGRYEQYF.

This chain joins TRBV18 and TRBJ1-2; D is perhaps TRBD1 (6 bases). CDR1 KGHSH and CDR2 LQKENI come from the germline V gene. The CDR3 spans 16 residues. Trimming pared 3 bases from V and 1 base from J, leaving 15 bases between. For the CDR3, the DNA is TGTGCCAGCTCACCGGTTCCGGGACACATTAACTATGGCTACACCTTC. Amino acids: CASSPVPGHINYGYTF.

The chain joins TRBV28 to TRBJ1-2; TRBD1 might be the D (5 bases). V lost 3 bases and J 4 bases, leaving 12 bases between the germline ends. CDR1 is MDHEN, CDR2 SYDVKM, per germline. This CDR3 has 14 residues. DNA for the CDR3: TGTGCCAGCAGTTTTTATGGGCAGGGCTATGGCTACACCTTC. The encoded protein is CASSFYGQGYGYTF.

The chain couples TRBV4-3 to TRBJ2-3, with D tentatively TRBD1 (5 bases). This CDR3 region has 16 residues. Deletions cut 0 bases from V and 5 bases from J, with 15 bases between. Germline lookup yields CDR1 LGHNA and CDR2 YSLEER. CDR3 bases: TGCGCCAGCAGCCAAGATAGGGGTCCCGGCGGAGATACGCAGTATTTT. It specifies CASSQDRGPGGDTQYF.